This TCR beta chain is drawn from a study of neurological immune-mediated disorders. Study results and limitations: Across subjects, expanded clones had no CDR3 amino acid sequences in common, pointing to private repertoires in all groups. A possible signature appeared as one related-CDR3 cluster, in which phylogenetic grouping placed the repertoires of 18 of 34 multiple sclerosis patients.

Synthesis of cDNA was accomplished via 5'RACE employing 10-nucleotide random UMIs. Each CDR3 protein gets one entry after TCRdb re-called the 5' RACE reads with MiXCR. The sample includes roughly 90,000 distinct CDR3 sequences, roughly 3.5% seen only once; the top ten take under 3.5%. The unsorted libraries were prepared from 2 million PBMCs (stored at -80 C). This clonotype was observed many times. Its antigen remains unknown. The V end lost 0 bases, the J end lost 2 bases, and 7 bases lay between the germline ends. Germline values: CDR1 MGHRA, CDR2 YSYEKL. The CDR3 consists of 14 residues. The chain links TRBV4-1 to TRBJ1-2, with D hard to call. The material sequenced was PBMCs. This TCR was sampled from a woman aged 45 to 65 with multiple sclerosis. In DNA, the CDR3 is TGCGCCAGCAGCCAAGAGACCGCCAACTATGGCTACACCTTC. Translation: CASSQETANYGYTF.